A single sample is the source of the 2 T cell receptor beta chains below, sequenced in a study of blood T cells in healthy people across ages. Primers used in a second PCR of roughly 6 to 11 cycles were a sample-barcoded 5' primer and a J-beta primer mix. TCRdb ran MiXCR on the 5' RACE reads and lists one entry per CDR3 protein. The table records 800,000 to 950,000 distinct CDR3 sequences, roughly 50% of them present only once. The sample comprised blood. Every receptor here comes from a man in his thirties or forties in good health.

This clonotype was counted between two and nine times. The J gene is TRBJ2-7, the V gene TRBV29-1; 7 positions match TRBD1. Germline loops: CDR1 SQVTM, CDR2 ANQGSEA. The CDR3 is 15 amino acids. J gave up 4 bases and V 3 bases, and 12 bases lay outside the gene matches. CDR3 protein: CSVERTGPPGYEQYF. CDR3 DNA sequence: TGCAGCGTTGAGAGGACAGGTCCACCAGGTTACGAGCAGTACTTC.

A few counts support this clonotype. V is TRBV3-1 and J is TRBJ2-2; TRBD1 aligns across 8 bases. CDR1 is LGHDT and CDR2 is YNNKEL in the germline V gene (reference sequence). This CDR3 contains 17 residues. After removal of 3 bases from V and 0 bases from J, the junction contained 6 bases not matched to a gene. The CDR3 bases are TGTGCCAGCAGCCAGACAGGGGCGGGTCCGAACACCGGGGAGCTGTTTTTT. This encodes CASSQTGAGPNTGELFF.